The 8 T cell receptor beta chains reported below all come from one sample, sequenced in a study of cytomegalovirus exposure and HLA in healthy donors. Use of 60 Vbeta and 13 Jbeta primers characterized the PCR. The table came from immunoSEQ multiplex PCR; TCRdb's copy has only in-frame clones and leaves some out. The repertoire holds 35,000 to 50,000 clones, with about 64% as singletons. The sample comprised PBMCs. These TCRs come from a man aged 55-75 years in good health and CMV-seropositive.

The chain recombines TRBV6-4 with TRBJ2-3, with 8 bases matching TRBD2. V trimming: 5 bases; J trimming: 2 bases; junction bases outside the gene matches: 6. CDR3 size: 15 residues. From germline, CDR1 is MRHNA and CDR2 SNTAGT. The CDR3 region is CASSQAGEPTDTQYF. As DNA, the CDR3 is TGTGCCAGCAGTCAAGCGGGAGAGCCCACAGATACGCAGTATTTT.

The chain's CDR3 is CASSDQGVSNQPQHF. As DNA, the CDR3 is TGTGCCAGCAGTGACCAGGGTGTTAGCAATCAGCCCCAGCATTTT. The chain couples TRBV6-4 to TRBJ1-5; maybe TRBD1 (5 bases). The CDR3 covers 15 residues. With 2 bases removed from V and 0 bases from J, the gap between germline ends came to 8 bases. In germline, CDR1 is MRHNA, CDR2 SNTAGT.

This chain links TRBV19 with TRBJ2-1, with 9 positions matching TRBD2. Germline-derived CDR1 and CDR2 are LNHDA and SQIVND (reference sequence). The J segment lost 4 bases and the V segment lost 5 bases, leaving 15 bases of the junction unmatched. The CDR3 contains 18 residues. The CDR3 sequence: CASSSHQGLAGEYNEQFF. In DNA form, the CDR3 reads TGTGCCAGTAGTTCCCACCAGGGATTAGCGGGGGAATACAATGAGCAGTTCTTC.

The rearrangement links TRBV2 to TRBJ1-5; TRBD1 is a possible D gene (5 bases). Trimming stripped 7 bases from V and 1 base from J, with 11 bases between. Germline V lookup: CDR1 SNHLY, CDR2 FYNNEI. The CDR3 has 14 amino acids. The CDR3 spells CASNDRISNQPQHF. The CDR3 DNA follows: TGTGCCAGCAACGACAGAATAAGCAATCAGCCCCAGCATTTT.

The J gene is TRBJ1-1, the V gene TRBV20-1; the D is unclear. V was clipped by 5 bases and J by 4 bases, with 8 bases between them. Germline lookup yields CDR1 DFQATT and CDR2 SNEGSKA (reference sequence). This CDR3 contains 11 residues. CDR3 in DNA: TGCAGTGCTTACCCGGGCACTGAAGCTTTCTTT. Translating it yields CSAYPGTEAFF.

The CDR3 is CASSLSTMNTEAFF. CDR3 sequence (DNA): TGTGCCAGCTCCCTCTCCACAATGAACACTGAAGCTTTCTTT. J is TRBJ1-1 and V is TRBV18; D ambiguous. Germline assignment: CDR1 KGHSH and CDR2 LQKENI. This CDR3 region has 14 residues. V was cut by 6 bases and J by 0 bases, with 11 bases left in between.

The chain links TRBV19 to TRBJ1-2; 8 bases map to TRBD1. The germline gives CDR1 LNHDA, CDR2 SQIVND (reference sequence). The junction had 4 bases not matched to a gene; V was cut back by 0 bases and J by 4 bases. CDR3 length equals 15 residues. Written as DNA, the CDR3 is TGTGCCAGTAGTATAGATCTGGACAGGGTCTATGGCTACACCTTC. It yields the protein CASSIDLDRVYGYTF. Full variable domain (rest looked up from reference TRBV19 and TRBJ1-2): DGGITQSPKYLFRKEGQNVTLSCEQNLNHDAMYWYRQDPGQGLRLIYYSQIVNDFQKGDIAEGYSVSREKKESFPLTVTSAQKNPTAFYLCASSIDLDRVYGYTFGSGTRLTVV.

This clone was recorded only once. The genes are TRBV4-2 and TRBJ2-1; TRBD2 matches at 9 bases. This CDR3 has 14 residues. CDR1 is LGHNA, CDR2 YNFKEQ, per germline. With 5 bases clipped from V and 7 bases from J, the junction kept 6 bases outside the gene matches. In DNA form, the CDR3 reads TGTGCCAGCAGCACTTCGACTAGCGGTAATGAGCAGTTCTTC. Amino acid sequence: CASSTSTSGNEQFF.